These 3 T cell receptor beta chains were sequenced from one sample in a study of control samples from healthy donors and cancer patients (TCRdb year 2020). The library was produced with the immunoSEQ multiplex PCR assay. TCRdb took over this immuneACCESS table, retaining in-frame rearrangements with V and J assigned. Such tables are incomplete; in checked studies, under half of the missing clones stem from an unresolved V gene, and the remainder is unexplained. Across this sample there are some 51,000 clones, with around 90% seen only once. The ten most abundant clones make up around 3.8% of the sample. The sequenced material came from blood. The origin of the receptors is a man aged 50-60 years in good health.

This sequence joins TRBV19 and TRBJ2-5, with unresolved D. This CDR3 has 14 amino acids. CDR1 and CDR2 from the germline V gene are LNHDA and SQIVND (reference sequence). V dropped 4 bases and J dropped 2 bases, with 11 bases sitting between them. The CDR3 reads CASSKGPFQETQYF. The CDR3 DNA reads as TGTGCCAGTAGTAAAGGCCCCTTTCAAGAGACCCAGTACTTC.

The chain employs TRBV24-1 and TRBJ2-3; D remains ambiguous. V lost 4 bases to trimming and J lost 6 bases, with 7 bases between them. CDR3 length: 12 residues. Germline V CDR1 and CDR2: KGHDR, SFDVKD. CDR3 nucleotides: TGTGCCACCAGTGAAAACCAGGATACGCAGTATTTT. It encodes CATSENQDTQYF.

The gene calls are TRBV19 and TRBJ1-2; D not certain. Trimming cost V 8 bases and J 6 bases, with 19 bases left between them. Germline V gene data show CDR1 as LNHDA and CDR2 as SQIVND (reference sequence). The length of the CDR3 is 14 residues. For the CDR3, the DNA is TGTGCCAGTTGCCCGCGACTAGATTCGGATGGCTACACCTTC. This sequence encodes CASCPRLDSDGYTF.